This TCR beta chain was profiled in a study of blood T cell repertoires in COVID-19. About the study: The analysed material was cDNA or gDNA that came from T cells, B-cell-depleted T cells, or PBMCs.

The repertoire was sequenced with immunoSEQ multiplex PCR; TCRdb's copy has only in-frame clones and lacks some. The data contain about 260,000 clones, roughly 83% of them seen just once; the ten biggest clones take up less than 6%. The CDR3 has 15 amino acids. From germline, CDR1 is LNHDA and CDR2 SQIVND (reference sequence). J was trimmed by 3 bases and V by 8 bases; bases with no gene match: 9. The TCR comes from a man aged 60 to 75 who had recovered from COVID-19. Sequencing was done on a sample of peripheral blood. This rearrangement joins TRBV19 to TRBJ2-1; TRBD2 matches at 8 bases. CDR3 amino acids: CASSRSGGFYNEQFF. CDR3 bases: TGTGCCAGTTCTCGCTCGGGGGGGTTCTACAATGAGCAGTTCTTC.